This T cell receptor beta chain was captured by sequencing in a study of blood T cell repertoires in COVID-19. Study at large: Collection of acute and convalescent COVID-19 samples took place in the United States, Italy and Spain. PBMCs, B-cell-depleted T cells, or T cells were the source of the cDNA or gDNA that made up the material.

The CDR3 loop spans 14 amino acids. CDR1 is SGHVS and CDR2 is FNYEAQ in the germline V gene. Trimming pared 3 bases from V and 11 bases from J, leaving 19 bases between. Sequenced by immunoSEQ multiplex PCR; TCRdb stores in-frame clones only, minus some. Of about 250,000 clones listed, roughly four fifths are singletons. Sequenced material: PBMCs or T cells enriched from blood (not recorded which). The receptor's source is a man aged 40-49 years who had been exposed to COVID-19. The chain employs TRBV7-6 and TRBJ1-1; D is undetermined. The CDR3 loop reads CASSFLSDASFAFF. The CDR3 bases are TGTGCCAGCAGCTTTCTCTCCGATGCGAGTTTCGCTTTCTTT.